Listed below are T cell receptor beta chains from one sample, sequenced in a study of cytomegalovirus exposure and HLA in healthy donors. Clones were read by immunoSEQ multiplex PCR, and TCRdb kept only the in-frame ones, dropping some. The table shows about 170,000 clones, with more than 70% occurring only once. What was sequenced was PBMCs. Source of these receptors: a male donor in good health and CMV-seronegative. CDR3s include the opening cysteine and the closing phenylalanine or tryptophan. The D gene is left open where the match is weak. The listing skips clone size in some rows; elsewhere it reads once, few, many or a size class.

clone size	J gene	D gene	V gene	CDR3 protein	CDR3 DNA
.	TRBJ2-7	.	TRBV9	CASSVGFQGLNYEQYF	TGTGCCAGCAGCGTAGGATTTCAGGGGCTTAACTACGAGCAGTACTTC
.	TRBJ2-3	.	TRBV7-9	CSSRNTGSTDTQYF	TGTTCCAGCAGAAACACAGGGTCCACAGATACGCAGTATTTT
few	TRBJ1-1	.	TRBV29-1	CSTMSGTNTEAFF	TGCAGCACGATGTCGGGTACGAACACTGAAGCTTTCTTT
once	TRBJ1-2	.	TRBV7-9	CASSLSSVNYGYTF	TGTGCCAGCAGCTTATCTTCGGTTAACTATGGCTACACCTTC
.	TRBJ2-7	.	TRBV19	CASSSGSSYEQYF	TGTGCCAGTAGTTCAGGCTCCTCCTACGAGCAGTACTTC
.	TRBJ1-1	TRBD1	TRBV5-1	CASSLGYRGRDTEAFF	TGCGCCAGCAGCTTGGGATACAGGGGGCGGGACACTGAAGCTTTCTTT
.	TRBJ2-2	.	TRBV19	CASRGLGVTGELFF	TGTGCCAGTAGGGGACTGGGAGTTACCGGGGAGCTGTTTTTT
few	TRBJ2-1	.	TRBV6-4	CASSERSGSYNEQFF	TGTGCCAGCAGTGAGAGGAGCGGATCCTACAATGAGCAGTTCTTC
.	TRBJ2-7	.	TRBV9	CASSVNAAESSYEQYF	TGTGCCAGCAGCGTAAATGCGGCCGAGAGCTCCTACGAGCAGTACTTC
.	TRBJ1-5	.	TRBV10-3	CATKKGQENQPQHF	TGTGCCACGAAAAAGGGGCAAGAGAATCAGCCCCAGCATTTT
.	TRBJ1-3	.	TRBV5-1	CASSDRPSSGNTIYF	TGCGCCAGCAGTGACAGGCCGAGCTCTGGAAACACCATATATTTT